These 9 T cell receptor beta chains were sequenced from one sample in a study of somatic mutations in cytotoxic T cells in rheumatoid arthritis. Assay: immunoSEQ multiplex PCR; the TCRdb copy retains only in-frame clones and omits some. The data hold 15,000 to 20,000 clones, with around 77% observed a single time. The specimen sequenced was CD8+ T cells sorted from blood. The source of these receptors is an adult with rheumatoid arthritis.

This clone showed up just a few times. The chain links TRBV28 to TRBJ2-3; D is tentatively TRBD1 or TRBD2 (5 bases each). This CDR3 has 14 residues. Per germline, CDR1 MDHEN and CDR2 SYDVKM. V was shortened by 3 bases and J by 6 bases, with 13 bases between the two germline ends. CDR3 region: CASSFALGPDTQYF. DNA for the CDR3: TGTGCCAGCAGTTTTGCTCTGGGACCGGATACGCAGTATTTT. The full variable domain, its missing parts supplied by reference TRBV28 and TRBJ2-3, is DVKVTQSSRYLVKRTGEKVFLECVQDMDHENMFWYRQDPGLGLRLIYFSYDVKMKEKGDIPEGYSVSREKKERFSLILESASTNQTSMYLCASSFALGPDTQYFGPGTRLTVL.

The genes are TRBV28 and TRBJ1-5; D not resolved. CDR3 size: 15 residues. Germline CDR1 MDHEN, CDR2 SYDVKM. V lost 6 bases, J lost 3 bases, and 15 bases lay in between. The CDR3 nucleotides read TGTGCCAGCAGGGTTACAGTGAGTTCCAATCAGCCCCAGCATTTT. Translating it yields CASRVTVSSNQPQHF.

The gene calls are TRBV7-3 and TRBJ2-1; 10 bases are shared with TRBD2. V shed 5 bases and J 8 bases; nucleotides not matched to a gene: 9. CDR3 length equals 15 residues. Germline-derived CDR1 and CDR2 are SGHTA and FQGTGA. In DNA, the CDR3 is TGTGCCAGCAGCCAGACAAGCGGGGGGGCCTATGAGCAGTTCTTC. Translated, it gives CASSQTSGGAYEQFF.

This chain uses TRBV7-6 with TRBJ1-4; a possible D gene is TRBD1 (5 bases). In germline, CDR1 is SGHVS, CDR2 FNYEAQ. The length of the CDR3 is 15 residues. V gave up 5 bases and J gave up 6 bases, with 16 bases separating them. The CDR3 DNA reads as TGTGCCAGCAGCGAGGGGCCAGGTCGTGATGAAAAACTGTTTTTT. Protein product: CASSEGPGRDEKLFF.

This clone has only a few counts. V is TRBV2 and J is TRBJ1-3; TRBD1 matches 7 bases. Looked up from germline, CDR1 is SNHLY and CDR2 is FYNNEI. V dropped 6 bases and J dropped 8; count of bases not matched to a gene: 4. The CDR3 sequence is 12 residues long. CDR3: CASRDRLDTIYF. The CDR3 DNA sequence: TGTGCCAGCAGGGACAGGTTGGACACCATATATTTT.

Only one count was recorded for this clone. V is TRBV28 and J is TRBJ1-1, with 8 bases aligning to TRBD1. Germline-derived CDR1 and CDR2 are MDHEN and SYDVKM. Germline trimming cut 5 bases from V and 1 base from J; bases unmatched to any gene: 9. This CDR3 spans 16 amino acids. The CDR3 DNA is TGTGCCAGCAGTCCGAGGACAGGGATGTGGAACACTGAAGCTTTCTTT. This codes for CASSPRTGMWNTEAFF.

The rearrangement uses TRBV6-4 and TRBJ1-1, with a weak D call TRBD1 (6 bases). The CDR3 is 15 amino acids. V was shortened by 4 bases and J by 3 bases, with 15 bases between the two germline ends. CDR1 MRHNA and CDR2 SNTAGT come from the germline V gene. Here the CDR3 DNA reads TGTGCCAGCAGTGTTAAGGAAGGGGGGTACACTGAAGCTTTCTTT. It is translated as CASSVKEGGYTEAFF.

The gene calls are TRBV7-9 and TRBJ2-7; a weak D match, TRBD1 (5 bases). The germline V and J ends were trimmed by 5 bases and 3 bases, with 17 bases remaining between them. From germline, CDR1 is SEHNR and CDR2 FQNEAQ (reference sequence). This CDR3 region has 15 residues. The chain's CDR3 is CASSQKGNSIYEQYF. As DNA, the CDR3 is TGTGCCAGCAGCCAAAAGGGGAACTCGATCTACGAGCAGTACTTC.

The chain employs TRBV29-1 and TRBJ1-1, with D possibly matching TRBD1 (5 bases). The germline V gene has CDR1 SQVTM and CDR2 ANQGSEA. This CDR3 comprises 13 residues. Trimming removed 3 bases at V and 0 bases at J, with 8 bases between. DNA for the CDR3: TGCAGCGTTGACCGGGGGATGAACACTGAAGCTTTCTTT. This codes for CSVDRGMNTEAFF.